The source of this TCR beta chain is a study of shared clonotypes between healthy human individuals. The protocol was immunoSEQ multiplex PCR, while the TCRdb copy is restricted to in-frame clones and leaves out a portion. Here the sample spans some 1,900,000 clones, less than 95% being singletons. Naive CD8 cells, CD45RO-negative and positively selected for CCR7, excluded terminally differentiated effector memory CD45RA+ cells. V gave up 2 bases and J gave up 3 bases, with 8 bases separating them. In germline, CDR1 is MNHEY, CDR2 SVGAGI. CDR3 length: 13 residues. The rearrangement uses TRBV6-5 and TRBJ2-7; D not resolved. The sequence was collected from a man between 18 and 35 years old in good health. The sample taken for sequencing was naive CD8+ T cells sorted from blood. CDR3 coding DNA: TGTGCCAGCAGTTACCGGACGGACTACGAGCAGTACTTC. Translation: CASSYRTDYEQYF.